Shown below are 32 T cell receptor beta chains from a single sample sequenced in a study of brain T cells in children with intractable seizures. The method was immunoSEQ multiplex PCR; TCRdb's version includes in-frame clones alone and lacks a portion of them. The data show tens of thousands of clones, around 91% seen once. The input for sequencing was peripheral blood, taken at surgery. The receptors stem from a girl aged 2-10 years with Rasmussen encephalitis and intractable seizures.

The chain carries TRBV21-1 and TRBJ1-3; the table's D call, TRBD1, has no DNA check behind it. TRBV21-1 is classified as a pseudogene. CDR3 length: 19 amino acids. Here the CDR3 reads CASSKSERTGAISGNTIYF. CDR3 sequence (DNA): TGTGCCAGCAGCAAATCGGAAAGGACAGGGGCCATCTCTGGAAACACCATATATTTT.

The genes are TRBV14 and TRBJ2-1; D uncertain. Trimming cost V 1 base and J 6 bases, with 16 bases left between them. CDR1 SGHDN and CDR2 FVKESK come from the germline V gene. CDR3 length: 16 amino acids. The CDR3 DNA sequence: TGTGCCAGCAGCCAAGTTGCTGGGTCCTCTGCCAATGAGCAGTTCTTC. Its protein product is CASSQVAGSSANEQFF.

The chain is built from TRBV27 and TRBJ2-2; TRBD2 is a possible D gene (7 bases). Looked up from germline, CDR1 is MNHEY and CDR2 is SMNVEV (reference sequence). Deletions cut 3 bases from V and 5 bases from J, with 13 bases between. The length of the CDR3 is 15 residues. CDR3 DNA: TGTGCCAGCAGTTTGGGGGGGGCGACAACCGGGGAGCTGTTTTTT. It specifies CASSLGGATTGELFF.

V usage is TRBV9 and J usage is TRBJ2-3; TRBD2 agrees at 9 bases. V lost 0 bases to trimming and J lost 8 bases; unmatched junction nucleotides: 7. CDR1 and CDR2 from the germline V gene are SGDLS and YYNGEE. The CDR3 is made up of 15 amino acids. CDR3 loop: CASSVASRGGSTQYF. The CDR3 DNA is TGTGCCAGCAGCGTAGCTTCGCGGGGGGGGTCTACGCAGTATTTT.

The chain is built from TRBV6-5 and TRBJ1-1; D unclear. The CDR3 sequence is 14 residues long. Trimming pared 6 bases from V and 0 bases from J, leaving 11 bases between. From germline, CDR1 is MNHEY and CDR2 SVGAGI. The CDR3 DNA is TGTGCCAGCAGCATCAAGTTTATGAACACTGAAGCTTTCTTT. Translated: CASSIKFMNTEAFF.

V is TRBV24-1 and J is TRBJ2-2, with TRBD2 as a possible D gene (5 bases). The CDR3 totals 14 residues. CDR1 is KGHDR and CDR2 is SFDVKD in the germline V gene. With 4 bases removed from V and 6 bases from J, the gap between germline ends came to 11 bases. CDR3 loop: CATSDTTRAGELFF. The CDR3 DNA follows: TGTGCCACCAGTGACACTACGAGGGCCGGGGAGCTGTTTTTT.

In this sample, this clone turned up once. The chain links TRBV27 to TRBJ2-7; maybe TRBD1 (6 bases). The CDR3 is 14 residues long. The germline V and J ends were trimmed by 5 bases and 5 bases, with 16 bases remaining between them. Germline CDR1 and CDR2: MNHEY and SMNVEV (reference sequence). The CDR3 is CASSTKTGTHEQYF. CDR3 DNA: TGTGCCAGCAGTACGAAAACAGGGACCCACGAGCAGTACTTC.

CDR3 residues: CASMDNWREEQFF. The CDR3 DNA is TGCGCCAGCATGGATAATTGGCGGGAGGAGCAGTTCTTC. The gene calls are TRBV10-2 and TRBJ2-1; 7 positions match TRBD2. The germline V gene has CDR1 WSHSY and CDR2 SAAADI. This CDR3 has 13 amino acids. J was trimmed by 10 bases and V by 7 bases; bases with no gene match: 10.

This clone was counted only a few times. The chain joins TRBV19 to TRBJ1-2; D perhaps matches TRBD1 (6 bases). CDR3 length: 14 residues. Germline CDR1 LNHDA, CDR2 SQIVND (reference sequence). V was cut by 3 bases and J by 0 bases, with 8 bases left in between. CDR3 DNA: TGTGCCAGTAGTATCGGGACAACTAACTATGGCTACACCTTC. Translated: CASSIGTTNYGYTF.

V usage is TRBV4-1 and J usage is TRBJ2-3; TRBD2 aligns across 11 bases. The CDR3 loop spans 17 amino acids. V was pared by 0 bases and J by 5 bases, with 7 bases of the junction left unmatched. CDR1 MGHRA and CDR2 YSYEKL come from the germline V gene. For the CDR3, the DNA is TGCGCCAGCAGCCAAGATTTTGGGCTAGCGGGAGGAGATACGCAGTATTTT. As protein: CASSQDFGLAGGDTQYF.

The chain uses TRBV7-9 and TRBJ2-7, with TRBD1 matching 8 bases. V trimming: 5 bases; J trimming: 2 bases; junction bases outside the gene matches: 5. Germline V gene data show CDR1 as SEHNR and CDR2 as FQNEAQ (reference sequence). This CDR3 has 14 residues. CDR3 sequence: CASSPWTGTYEQYF. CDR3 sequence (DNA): TGTGCCAGCAGCCCGTGGACAGGGACCTACGAGCAGTACTTC.

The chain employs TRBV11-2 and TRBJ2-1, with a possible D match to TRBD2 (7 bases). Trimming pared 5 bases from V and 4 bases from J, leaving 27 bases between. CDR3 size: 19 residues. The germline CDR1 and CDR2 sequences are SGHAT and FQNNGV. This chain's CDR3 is CASSHTYGRGGTGYNEQFF. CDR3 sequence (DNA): TGTGCCAGCAGCCATACTTACGGTCGCGGGGGCACAGGATACAATGAGCAGTTCTTC.

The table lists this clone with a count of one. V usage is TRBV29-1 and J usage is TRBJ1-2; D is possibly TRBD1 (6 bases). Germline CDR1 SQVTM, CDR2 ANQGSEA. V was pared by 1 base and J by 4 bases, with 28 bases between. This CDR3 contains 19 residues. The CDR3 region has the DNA TGCAGCGTTGAAGGCTCGTTCAGGGTAGACAGGCCTTCCAGCTATGGCTACACCTTC. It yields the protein CSVEGSFRVDRPSSYGYTF.

CDR3 nucleotides: TGTGCCAGTAGTATTCCCGGCAGGACCAAATATGGCTACACCTTC. Its protein product is CASSIPGRTKYGYTF. The J gene is TRBJ1-2, the V gene TRBV19; the D is unclear. The ends were cut back, 3 bases at V and 5 bases at J, with 16 bases in the middle. The CDR3 runs 15 residues. Germline lookup yields CDR1 LNHDA and CDR2 SQIVND (reference sequence).

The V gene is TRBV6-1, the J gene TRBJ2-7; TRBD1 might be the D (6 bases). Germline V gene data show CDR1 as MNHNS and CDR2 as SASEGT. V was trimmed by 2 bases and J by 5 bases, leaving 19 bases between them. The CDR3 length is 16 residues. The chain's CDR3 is CASSETIGDIRDEQYF. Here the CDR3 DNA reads TGTGCCAGCAGTGAAACGATTGGGGACATCCGGGACGAGCAGTACTTC.

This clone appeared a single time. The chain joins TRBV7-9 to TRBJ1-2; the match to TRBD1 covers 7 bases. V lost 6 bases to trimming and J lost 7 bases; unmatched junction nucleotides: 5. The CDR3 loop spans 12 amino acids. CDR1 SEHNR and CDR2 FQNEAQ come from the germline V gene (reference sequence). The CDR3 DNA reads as TGTGCCAGCAGTACGACAGGGTCTGGCTACACCTTC. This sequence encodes CASSTTGSGYTF. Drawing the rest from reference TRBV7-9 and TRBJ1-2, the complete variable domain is DTGVSQNPRHKITKRGQNVTFRCDPISEHNRLYWYRQTLGQGPEFLTYFQNEAQLEKSRLLSDRFSAERPKGSFSTLEIQRTEQGDSAMYLCASSTTGSGYTFGSGTRLTVV.

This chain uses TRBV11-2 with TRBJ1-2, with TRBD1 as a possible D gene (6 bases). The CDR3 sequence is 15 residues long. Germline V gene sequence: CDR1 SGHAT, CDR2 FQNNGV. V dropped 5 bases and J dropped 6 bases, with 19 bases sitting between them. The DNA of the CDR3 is TGTGCCAGCAGCGCTCCGGGACACCACCGCCATGGCTACACCTTC. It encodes CASSAPGHHRHGYTF.

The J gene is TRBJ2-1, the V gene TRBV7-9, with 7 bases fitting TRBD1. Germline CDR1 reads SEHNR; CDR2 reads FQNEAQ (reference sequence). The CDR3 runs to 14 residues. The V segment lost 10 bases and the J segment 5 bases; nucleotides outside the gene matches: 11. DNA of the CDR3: TGTGCCACCGGTTTACCAGGGGGTAACAATGAGCAGTTCTTC. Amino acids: CATGLPGGNNEQFF.

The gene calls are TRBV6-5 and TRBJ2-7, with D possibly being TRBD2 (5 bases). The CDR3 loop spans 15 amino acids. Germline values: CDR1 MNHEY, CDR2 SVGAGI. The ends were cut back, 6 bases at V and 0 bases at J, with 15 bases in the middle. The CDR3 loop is CASSPLAGNSYEQYF. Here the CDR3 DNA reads TGTGCCAGCAGCCCCTTGGCGGGTAACTCCTACGAGCAGTACTTC.

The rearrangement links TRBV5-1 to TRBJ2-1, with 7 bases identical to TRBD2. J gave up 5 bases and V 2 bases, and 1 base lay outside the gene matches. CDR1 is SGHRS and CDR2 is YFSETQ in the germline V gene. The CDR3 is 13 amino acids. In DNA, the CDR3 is TGCGCCAGCAGCTTACTAGCGAACAATGAGCAGTTCTTC. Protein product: CASSLLANNEQFF. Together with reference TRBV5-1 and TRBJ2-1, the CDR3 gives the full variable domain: KAGVTQTPRYLIKTRGQQVTLSCSPISGHRSVSWYQQTPGQGLQFLFEYFSETQRNKGNFPGRFSGRQFSNSRSEMNVSTLELGDSALYLCASSLLANNEQFFGPGTRLTVL.

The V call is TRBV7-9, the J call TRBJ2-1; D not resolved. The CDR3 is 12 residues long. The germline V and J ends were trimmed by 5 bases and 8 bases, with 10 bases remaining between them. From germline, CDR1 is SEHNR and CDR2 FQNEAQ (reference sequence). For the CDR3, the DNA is TGTGCCAGCAGCCCAACGGCACATGAGCAGTTCTTC. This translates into CASSPTAHEQFF.

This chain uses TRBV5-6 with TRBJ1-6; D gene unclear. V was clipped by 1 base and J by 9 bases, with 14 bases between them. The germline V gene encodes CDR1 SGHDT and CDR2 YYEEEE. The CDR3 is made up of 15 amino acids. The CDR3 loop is CASSLIGVSGSPLHF. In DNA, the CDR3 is TGTGCCAGCAGCTTGATCGGCGTCAGTGGTTCACCCCTCCACTTT.

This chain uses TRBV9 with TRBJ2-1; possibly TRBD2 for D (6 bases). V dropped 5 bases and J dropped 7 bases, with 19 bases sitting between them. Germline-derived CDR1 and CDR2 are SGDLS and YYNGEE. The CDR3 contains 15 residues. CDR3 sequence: CASSLRDSPTNEQFF. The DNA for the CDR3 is TGTGCCAGCAGTTTGCGGGACTCGCCAACTAATGAGCAGTTCTTC. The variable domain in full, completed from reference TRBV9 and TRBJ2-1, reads DSGVTQTPKHLITATGQRVTLRCSPRSGDLSVYWYQQSLDQGLQFLIQYYNGEERAKGNILERFSAQQFPDLHSELNLSSLELGDSALYFCASSLRDSPTNEQFFGPGTRLTVL.

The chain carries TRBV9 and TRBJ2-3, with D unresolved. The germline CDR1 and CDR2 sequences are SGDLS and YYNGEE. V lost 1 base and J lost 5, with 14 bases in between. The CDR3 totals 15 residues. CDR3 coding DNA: TGTGCCAGCAGCGTACACCCCCGACTGGAAGATACGCAGTATTTT. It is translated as CASSVHPRLEDTQYF.

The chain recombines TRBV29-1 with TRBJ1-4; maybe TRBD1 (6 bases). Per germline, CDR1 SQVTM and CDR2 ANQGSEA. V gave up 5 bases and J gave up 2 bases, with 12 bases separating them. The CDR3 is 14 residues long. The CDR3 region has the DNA TGCAGCGTTTCACAGGGTGGCACTAATGAAAAACTGTTTTTT. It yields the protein CSVSQGGTNEKLFF.

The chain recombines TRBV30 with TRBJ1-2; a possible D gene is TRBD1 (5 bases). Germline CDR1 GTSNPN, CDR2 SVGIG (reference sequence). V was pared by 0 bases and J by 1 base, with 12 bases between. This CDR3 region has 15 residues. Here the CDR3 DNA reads TGTGCCTGGAGTGTACTATGGGGGAATAACTATGGCTACACCTTC. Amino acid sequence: CAWSVLWGNNYGYTF.

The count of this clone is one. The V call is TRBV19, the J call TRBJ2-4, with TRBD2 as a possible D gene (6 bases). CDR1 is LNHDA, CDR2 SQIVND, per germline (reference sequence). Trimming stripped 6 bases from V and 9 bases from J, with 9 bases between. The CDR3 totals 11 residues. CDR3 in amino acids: CASREEGIQYF. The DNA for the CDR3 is TGTGCCAGTAGGGAGGAGGGCATTCAGTACTTC.

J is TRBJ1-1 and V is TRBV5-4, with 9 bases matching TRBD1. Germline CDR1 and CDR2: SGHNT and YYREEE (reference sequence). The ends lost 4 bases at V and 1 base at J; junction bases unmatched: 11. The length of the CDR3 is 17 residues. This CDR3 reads CASSVPTGGLGNTEAFF. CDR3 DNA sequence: TGTGCCAGCAGCGTACCGACAGGGGGTCTTGGGAACACTGAAGCTTTCTTT.

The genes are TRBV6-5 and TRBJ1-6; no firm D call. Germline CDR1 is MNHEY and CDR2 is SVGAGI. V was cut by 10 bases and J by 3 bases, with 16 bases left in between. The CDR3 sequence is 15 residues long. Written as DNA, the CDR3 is TGTGCCACCCCAGGATACCCGGGCTATAATTCACCCCTCCACTTT. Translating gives CATPGYPGYNSPLHF.

CDR3 loop: CAIEDRPHTGELFF. DNA of the CDR3: TGTGCCATCGAAGACAGGCCTCACACCGGGGAGCTGTTTTTT. V gene TRBV10-3 combines with J gene TRBJ2-2, with D tentatively TRBD1 (6 bases). From germline, CDR1 is ENHRY and CDR2 SYGVKD. This CDR3 contains 14 residues. The V end was cut by 8 bases, the J end by 3 bases, with 13 bases between.

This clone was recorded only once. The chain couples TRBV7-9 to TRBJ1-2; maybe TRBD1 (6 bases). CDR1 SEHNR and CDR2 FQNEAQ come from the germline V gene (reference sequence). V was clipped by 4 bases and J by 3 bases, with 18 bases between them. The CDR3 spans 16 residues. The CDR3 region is CASSSEDSPYDYGYTF. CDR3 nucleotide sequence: TGTGCCAGCAGCTCGGAGGACAGCCCTTACGACTATGGCTACACCTTC. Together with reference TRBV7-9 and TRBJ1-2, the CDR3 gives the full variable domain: DTGVSQNPRHKITKRGQNVTFRCDPISEHNRLYWYRQTLGQGPEFLTYFQNEAQLEKSRLLSDRFSAERPKGSFSTLEIQRTEQGDSAMYLCASSSEDSPYDYGYTFGSGTRLTVV.

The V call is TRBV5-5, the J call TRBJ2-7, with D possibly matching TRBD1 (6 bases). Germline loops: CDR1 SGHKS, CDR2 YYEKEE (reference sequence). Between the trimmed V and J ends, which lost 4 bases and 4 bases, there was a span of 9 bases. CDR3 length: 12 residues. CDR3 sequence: CASSLTGYEQYF. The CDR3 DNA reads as TGTGCCAGCAGCCTAACAGGGTACGAGCAGTACTTC.